Following are 6 T cell receptor beta chains from one sample sequenced in a study of T-cell memory formation after mild COVID-19. TCRdb re-called the 5' RACE reads with MiXCR, one entry per CDR3 protein. Altogether roughly 310,000 distinct CDR3 sequences are present, more than 15% being singletons, with the ten largest covering around 22%. The sequencing sample was made of PBMCs or a T cell subset sorted from them (not recorded which). The receptors stem from a man younger than 35 who had mild COVID-19 (a few samples of this study predate the infection). Cell type and time point are not known.

V and J are TRBV5-1 and TRBJ1-2, with 8 bases that match TRBD1. The CDR3 has 14 residues. Germline V gene lookup returns CDR1 SGHRS and CDR2 YFSETQ. V lost 4 bases, J lost 2 bases, and 4 bases stayed unmatched. DNA of the CDR3: TGCGCCAGCAGCACCTGGGACAGGAACTATGGCTACACCTTC. This encodes CASSTWDRNYGYTF.

This clonotype was found a few times. This chain connects TRBV2 to TRBJ1-4, with 8 bases aligning to TRBD1. The CDR3 loop spans 17 amino acids. The junction had 6 bases not matched to a gene; V was cut back by 0 bases and J by 3 bases. The germline CDR1 and CDR2 sequences are SNHLY and FYNNEI. DNA of the CDR3: TGTGCCAGCAGTGAAGCGCTCCCGGGACAGGCTAATGAAAAACTGTTTTTT. Amino acid sequence: CASSEALPGQANEKLFF.

This clonotype was counted many times. The chain carries TRBV5-1 and TRBJ2-7, with TRBD2 identical over 9 bases. This CDR3 has 15 amino acids. Germline values: CDR1 SGHRS, CDR2 YFSETQ. The V and J ends lost 1 base and 0 bases, in that order; junction bases with no gene match: 2. CDR3 loop: CASSLLSGSSYEQYF. The CDR3 DNA reads as TGCGCCAGCAGCTTGCTTAGCGGGAGCTCCTACGAGCAGTACTTC.

The rearrangement joins TRBV7-9 to TRBJ1-2; D possibly corresponds to TRBD1 (5 bases). Germline assignment: CDR1 SEHNR and CDR2 FQNEAQ (reference sequence). The CDR3 is 15 residues long. V dropped 0 bases and J dropped 8 bases, with 16 bases sitting between them. CDR3 residues: CASSLAVQGQRGYTF. The CDR3 region has the DNA TGTGCCAGCAGCTTAGCGGTGCAGGGCCAGAGGGGCTACACCTTC. The complete variable domain, with remaining parts taken from reference TRBV7-9 and TRBJ1-2, reads DTGVSQNPRHKITKRGQNVTFRCDPISEHNRLYWYRQTLGQGPEFLTYFQNEAQLEKSRLLSDRFSAERPKGSFSTLEIQRTEQGDSAMYLCASSLAVQGQRGYTFGSGTRLTVV.

This rearrangement joins TRBV12-3 or TRBV12-4 to TRBJ2-5; D is possibly TRBD1 or TRBD2 (5 bases each). The germline V and J ends were trimmed by 2 bases and 5 bases, with 15 bases remaining between them. This CDR3 contains 15 residues. The CDR3 DNA reads as TGTGCCAGCAGTTTAAGACAGCCGGGATTCGAGACCCAGTACTTC. This codes for CASSLRQPGFETQYF.

This chain connects TRBV6-2 or TRBV6-3 to TRBJ2-3; D is unresolved. Germline CDR1 is MNHEY and CDR2 is SVGEGT. The CDR3 totals 15 residues. Trimming took off 5 bases at V and 6 bases at J, with 18 bases between the two ends. CDR3 in amino acids: CASSLGGDSWDTQYF. The CDR3 DNA reads TGTGCCAGCAGTCTCGGCGGAGATTCGTGGGATACGCAGTATTTT.